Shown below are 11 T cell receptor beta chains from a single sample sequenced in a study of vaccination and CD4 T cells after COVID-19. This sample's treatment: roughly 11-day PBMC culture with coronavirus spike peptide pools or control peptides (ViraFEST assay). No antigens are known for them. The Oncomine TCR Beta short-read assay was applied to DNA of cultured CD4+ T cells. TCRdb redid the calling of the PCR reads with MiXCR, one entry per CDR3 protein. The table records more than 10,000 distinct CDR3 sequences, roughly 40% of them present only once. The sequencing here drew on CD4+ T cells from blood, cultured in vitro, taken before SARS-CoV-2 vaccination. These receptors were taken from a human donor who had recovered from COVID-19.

The CDR3 DNA is TGTGCCTGGATGAAGGGGCTGGGGTACACTGAAGCTTTCTTT. Its translation is CAWMKGLGYTEAFF. The rearrangement uses TRBV30 and TRBJ1-1; tentatively, D is TRBD1 (5 bases). The CDR3 totals 14 residues. Trimming stripped 4 bases from V and 3 bases from J, with 15 bases between. Germline V gives CDR1 GTSNPN, CDR2 SVGIG (reference sequence).

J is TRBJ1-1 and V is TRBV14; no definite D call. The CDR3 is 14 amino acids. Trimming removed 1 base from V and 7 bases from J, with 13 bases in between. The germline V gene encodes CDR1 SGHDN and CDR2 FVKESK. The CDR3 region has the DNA TGTGCCAGCAGCCAAGGGTCCGGTACGGGTGAAGCTTTCTTT. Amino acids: CASSQGSGTGEAFF.

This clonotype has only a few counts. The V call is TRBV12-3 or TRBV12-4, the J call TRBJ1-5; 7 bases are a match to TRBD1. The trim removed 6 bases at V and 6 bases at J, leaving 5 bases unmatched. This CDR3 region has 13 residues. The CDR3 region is CASSLTGIQPQHF. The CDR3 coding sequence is TGTGCCAGCAGCCTGACAGGGATTCAGCCCCAGCATTTT.

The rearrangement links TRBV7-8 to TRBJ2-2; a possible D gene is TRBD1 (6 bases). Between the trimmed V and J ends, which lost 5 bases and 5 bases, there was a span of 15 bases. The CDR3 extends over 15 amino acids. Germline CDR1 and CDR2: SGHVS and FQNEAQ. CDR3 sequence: CASSARGSITGELFF. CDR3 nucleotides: TGTGCCAGCAGCGCCAGGGGCTCGATTACCGGGGAGCTGTTTTTT.

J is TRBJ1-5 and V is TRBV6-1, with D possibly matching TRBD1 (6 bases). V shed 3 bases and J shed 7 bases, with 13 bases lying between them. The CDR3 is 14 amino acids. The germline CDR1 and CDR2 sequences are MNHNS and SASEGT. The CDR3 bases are TGTGCCAGCAGTGAGCTACAGGGAGAGCAGCCCCAGCATTTT. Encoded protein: CASSELQGEQPQHF.

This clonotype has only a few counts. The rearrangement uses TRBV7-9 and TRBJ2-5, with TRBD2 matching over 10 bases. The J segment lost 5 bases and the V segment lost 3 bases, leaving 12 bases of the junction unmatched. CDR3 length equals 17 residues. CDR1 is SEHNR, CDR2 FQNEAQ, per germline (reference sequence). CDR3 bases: TGTGCCAGCAGCTTCGGAAGGACTAGCGGCGGCGGGGAGACCCAGTACTTC. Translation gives CASSFGRTSGGGETQYF.

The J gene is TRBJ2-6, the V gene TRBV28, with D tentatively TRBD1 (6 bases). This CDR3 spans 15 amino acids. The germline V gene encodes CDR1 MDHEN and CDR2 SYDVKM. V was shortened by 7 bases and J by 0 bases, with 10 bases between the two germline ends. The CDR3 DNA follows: TGTGCCAGCACACCACAGGGCTCTGGGGCCAACGTCCTGACTTTC. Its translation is CASTPQGSGANVLTF.

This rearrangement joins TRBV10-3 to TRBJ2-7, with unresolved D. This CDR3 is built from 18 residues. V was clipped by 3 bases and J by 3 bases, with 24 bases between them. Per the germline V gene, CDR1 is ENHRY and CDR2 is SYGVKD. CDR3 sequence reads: CAISDGFRGPNLNYEQYF. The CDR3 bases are TGTGCCATCAGTGATGGTTTCCGAGGACCCAATCTTAACTACGAGCAGTACTTC.

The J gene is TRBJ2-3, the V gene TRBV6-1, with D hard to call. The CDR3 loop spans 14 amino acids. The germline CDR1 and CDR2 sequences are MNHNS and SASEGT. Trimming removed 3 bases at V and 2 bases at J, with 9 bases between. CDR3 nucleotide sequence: TGTGCCAGCAGTGACCAGCTATCCACAGATACGCAGTATTTT. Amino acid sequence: CASSDQLSTDTQYF.

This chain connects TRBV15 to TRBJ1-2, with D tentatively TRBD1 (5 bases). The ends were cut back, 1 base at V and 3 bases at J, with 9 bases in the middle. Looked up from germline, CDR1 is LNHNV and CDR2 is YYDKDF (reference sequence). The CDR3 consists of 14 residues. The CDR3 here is CATSRGGGYYGYTF. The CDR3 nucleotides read TGTGCCACCAGCAGAGGGGGGGGGTACTATGGCTACACCTTC.

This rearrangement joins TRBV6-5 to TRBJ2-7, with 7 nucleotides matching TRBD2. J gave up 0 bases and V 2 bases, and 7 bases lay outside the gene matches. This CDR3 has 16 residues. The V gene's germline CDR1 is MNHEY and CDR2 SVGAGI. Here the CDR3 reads CASSYGGTGGSYEQYF. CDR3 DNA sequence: TGTGCCAGCAGTTACGGGGGGACGGGGGGCTCCTACGAGCAGTACTTC.